This TCR beta chain was observed in a study of T cells in Graves' hyperthyroidism and ophthalmopathy. General study points: Patients with ophthalmopathy were separated from those with stable hyperthyroidism by a 13 V-J model. Clonotypes that were expanded in thyroid above 0.001 mostly appeared in blood too.

Amplification of TCR beta CDR3 regions was performed using RNA transcripts as template. The HTBI primer set drove a first-round RT-PCR of the TCR CDR3. TCRdb re-derived calls from the multiplex PCR reads in MiXCR, one entry per CDR3 protein. The table records around 450,000 distinct CDR3 sequences, 15% to 19% of them present only once. This clonotype was observed many times. Its cognate antigen is unknown. Hyperthyroidism in the patients, aged 18 to 65, was newly diagnosed and under 2 months in duration. Exclusion followed for patients with uncontrolled infection, other autoimmune disease, pregnancy or lactation. Deletions cut 5 bases from V and 4 bases from J, with 5 bases between. This CDR3 contains 10 residues. Germline CDR1 GTSNPN, CDR2 SVGIG (reference sequence).

This clonotype originated in a woman between 18 and 29 years old with Graves' hyperthyroidism. The genes are TRBV30 and TRBJ2-5; the D is unclear. The sample consisted of blood. CDR3 residues: CAWGIETQYF. Written as DNA, the CDR3 is TGTGCCTGGGGAATAGAGACCCAGTACTTC. Looking up the rest from reference TRBV30 and TRBJ2-5 gives the full variable domain: SQTIHQWPATLVQPVGSPLSLECTVEGTSNPNLYWYRQAAGRGLQLLFYSVGIGQISSEVPQNLSASRPQDRQFILSSKKLLLSDSGFYLCAWGIETQYFGPGTRLLVL.